This record concerns one T cell receptor (beta chain) sequence. Time point in this sample: after dendritic cell vaccination, including at tumor progression/relapse. This sample is part of a study of glioma-infiltrating T cells after dendritic cell vaccination. With V trimmed by 5 bases and J by 2 bases, 5 bases remained unmatched. In germline, CDR1 is LNHDA, CDR2 SQIVND (reference sequence). CDR3 length: 15 residues. Up to about 2 ug genomic DNA was used for TCRB CDR3 amplification. Assay used: immunoSEQ multiplex PCR; TCRdb lists only in-frame clones, some missing. In the table there are tens of thousands of clones, around four fifths of which are singletons.

The receptor's source is a human donor with glioblastoma. The genes are TRBV19 and TRBJ2-7; TRBD2 matches at 11 bases. This specimen was blood, taken after dendritic cell vaccination. CDR3 residues: CASSATSGGTYEQYF. Written as DNA, the CDR3 is TGTGCCAGTAGTGCAACTAGCGGGGGAACCTACGAGCAGTACTTC. Complete variable domain (other parts from reference TRBV19 and TRBJ2-7): DGGITQSPKYLFRKEGQNVTLSCEQNLNHDAMYWYRQDPGQGLRLIYYSQIVNDFQKGDIAEGYSVSREKKESFPLTVTSAQKNPTAFYLCASSATSGGTYEQYFGPGTRLTVT.